These T cell receptor beta chains were read from a single sample in a study of T cell responses to AZD1222 COVID-19 vaccine. Repertoires were generated with immunoSEQ multiplex PCR, while TCRdb's copy carries only in-frame clones and drops some. The sample has around 150,000 clones, around 90% seen once. This specimen consisted of peripheral blood, obtained 28 days after the second AZD1222 dose. Receptors originate from an adult who received the AZD1222 COVID-19 vaccine. Each CDR3 is given with its conserved first and last residue. A D gene is named only where the DNA matches it firmly. A clone size is listed for some rows: how often the clone was seen (once, few, many), or a class if it is expanded.

V gene	J gene	D gene	clone size	CDR3 DNA	CDR3 protein
TRBV6-5	TRBJ1-2	NA	NA	TGTGCCAGCAGCCACGAGGGGAACAGGCTCTATGGCTACACCTTC	CASSHEGNRLYGYTF
TRBV5-1	TRBJ2-3	NA	NA	TGCGCCAGCTACAGCACCGCGGTAGATACGCAGTATTTT	CASYSTAVDTQYF
TRBV2	TRBJ1-1	TRBD1	NA	TGTGCCAGCAGGGACAGGCTGGAGAACACTGAAGCTTTCTTT	CASRDRLENTEAFF
TRBV5-1	TRBJ2-5	TRBD2	NA	TGCGCCAGCAGTTCTCGGGGACTAGCGGGGGAGGAGACCCAGTACTTC	CASSSRGLAGEETQYF
TRBV6-5	TRBJ2-7	NA	NA	TGTGCCAGCAGACAGCGACAGGTTACCACCTACGAGCAGTACTTC	CASRQRQVTTYEQYF
TRBV29-1	TRBJ2-3	TRBD1	NA	TGCAGCGCTACCGGGACAGGGGGCACAGATACGCAGTATTTT	CSATGTGGTDTQYF
TRBV27	TRBJ2-1	TRBD1	NA	TGTGCCAGCAGCCCTCCAGGGGGCCTCACCTACAATGAGCAGTTCTTC	CASSPPGGLTYNEQFF
TRBV5-6	TRBJ2-2	TRBD1	NA	TGTGCCAGCAGTCGAGACAGGGGGTTAAACACCGGGGAGCTGTTTTTT	CASSRDRGLNTGELFF
TRBV2	TRBJ1-2	NA	NA	TGTGCCAGCAGGGACAGAAACTATGGCTACACCTTC	CASRDRNYGYTF
TRBV7-3	TRBJ2-5	NA	once	TGTGCCAGCAGCTTAATGCTCTCGGAGACCCAGTACTTC	CASSLMLSETQYF
TRBV2	TRBJ1-2	NA	NA	TGTGCCAGCAAGGGGGGCGCAGAGGGGTCTATGGGCTACACCTTC	CASKGGAEGSMGYTF
TRBV29-1	TRBJ1-1	NA	NA	TGCAGCGTTGTAGAAGGGGCGTCGAACACTGAAGCTTTCTTT	CSVVEGASNTEAFF
TRBV18	TRBJ1-1	NA	NA	TGTGCCAGCTCACCAAAAAACACTGAAGCTTTCTTT	CASSPKNTEAFF
TRBV3-1/TRBV3-2	TRBJ1-5	TRBD1	NA	TGTGCCAGCAGCCCCGGGACAGGGGGATCGGGGCAGCCCCAGCATTTT	CASSPGTGGSGQPQHF
TRBV15	TRBJ2-7	NA	NA	TGTGCCACCAGCAGAGAAACTAGATACGAGCAGTACTTC	CATSRETRYEQYF
TRBV7-3	TRBJ2-3	NA	few	TGTGCCAGCAGCGGATATGGGGGTACGCAGTATTTT	CASSGYGGTQYF
TRBV5-4	TRBJ2-7	TRBD1	few	TGTGCCAGCAGAAAGACAGGGGCGACCTACGAGCAGTACTTC	CASRKTGATYEQYF
TRBV15	TRBJ2-7	TRBD1	NA	TGTGCCACCAGCGGATGGGACAGGGAGTACGAGCAGTACTTC	CATSGWDREYEQYF
TRBV12-5	TRBJ1-6	TRBD1	NA	TGTGCTACGGGACAGGGATCGGAAAATTCACCCCTCCACTTT	CATGQGSENSPLHF
TRBV5-1	TRBJ2-3	NA	NA	TGCGCCAGCAGCTTGGAGTCTCGCGGACCTAACGCGCAGTATTTT	CASSLESRGPNAQYF
TRBV5-1	TRBJ2-5	NA	once	TGCGCCAGCACAACAGGACTACACCAAGAGACCCAGTACTTC	CASTTGLHQETQYF
TRBV2	TRBJ1-1	NA	NA	TGTGCCAGCATTTCAACAGGGAGAACTGAAGCTTTCTTT	CASISTGRTEAFF
TRBV5-1	TRBJ2-1	TRBD2	NA	TGCGCCAGCAGCCCGCCCCTCCGGGGGGGAATCAATGAGCAGTTCTTC	CASSPPLRGGINEQFF
TRBV6-4	TRBJ1-6	NA	NA	TGTGCCAGCACGACTCGGGACACCTCGGACTTT	CASTTRDTSDF
TRBV2	TRBJ1-4	NA	NA	TGTGCCAGCAGTGCCCAGCGTAATGAAAAACTGTTTTTT	CASSAQRNEKLFF
TRBV5-6	TRBJ2-3	TRBD2	NA	TGTGCCAGCACCCTAGGCGGGAGGGGCGTCTGGGGCACAGATACGCAGTATTTT	CASTLGGRGVWGTDTQYF
TRBV14	TRBJ1-6	NA	NA	TGTGCCAGCAGCCAAGGGCTGTATTCACCCCTCCACTTT	CASSQGLYSPLHF
TRBV18	TRBJ2-7	NA	NA	TGTGCCAGCTCACCCAGGACGGCGACGGATGACTACGAGCAGTACTTC	CASSPRTATDDYEQYF
TRBV10-1	TRBJ1-3	NA	NA	TGCGCCAGCAGTGAGTCGCCCGGAGGCTCTGGAAACACCATATATTTT	CASSESPGGSGNTIYF
TRBV11-2	TRBJ1-3	NA	NA	TGTGCCAGCAGCTACGGACACTCTGGAAACACCATATATTTT	CASSYGHSGNTIYF
TRBV2	TRBJ1-1	NA	NA	TGTGCCAGCAGTACATCGGGGGCTTTCTTT	CASSTSGAFF
TRBV7-2	TRBJ2-1	NA	NA	TGTGCCAGCAGCCCCGAGCGGAGCTACAATGAGCAGTTCTTC	CASSPERSYNEQFF
TRBV18	TRBJ1-1	TRBD1	NA	TGTGCCAGCTCACCACGGGGACAGGGGGGGTCAATGAACACTGAAGCTTTCTTT	CASSPRGQGGSMNTEAFF
TRBV7-2	TRBJ2-7	TRBD2	NA	TGTGCCAGCAGCTGGAGGGGACTAGTCGACGAGCAGTACTTC	CASSWRGLVDEQYF
TRBV7-2	TRBJ2-2	NA	NA	TGTGCCAGCAGCTTACAGGGGGGAACGAACACCGGGGAGCTGTTTTTT	CASSLQGGTNTGELFF
TRBV7-9	TRBJ2-7	TRBD1	NA	TGTGCCAGCAGCTACGAGACAGGGTTAGACGAGCAGTACTTC	CASSYETGLDEQYF
TRBV13	TRBJ1-1	NA	NA	TGTGCCAGCAGCTTACTTACGGCAACCAAAAACACTGAAGCTTTCTTT	CASSLLTATKNTEAFF
TRBV5-1	TRBJ1-1	NA	NA	TGCGCCAGCAGCTTGGGCGGAGAAGCTTTCTTT	CASSLGGEAFF
TRBV7-9	TRBJ2-2	TRBD1	few	TGTGCCAGCAGCTTAGGTCGGACAGGGGCGGGCGCCGGGGAGCTGTTTTTT	CASSLGRTGAGAGELFF
TRBV5-1	TRBJ2-2	NA	NA	TGCGCCAGCAGCTTGATGTCCCCGGCAGGGGCGAACACCGGGGAGCTGTTTTTT	CASSLMSPAGANTGELFF
TRBV20-1	TRBJ2-3	NA	NA	TGCAGTGCTAGTCGGCCCCTCAGCACAGATACGCAGTATTTT	CSASRPLSTDTQYF
TRBV7-2	TRBJ1-1	NA	NA	TGTGCCAGCAGGCGGGTCCGGGACGCTGAAGCTTTCTTT	CASRRVRDAEAFF
TRBV5-1	TRBJ1-2	NA	NA	TGCGCCAGCAGCTCAAGCTGGGGGCAGGATGGCTACACCTTC	CASSSSWGQDGYTF
TRBV3-1/TRBV3-2	TRBJ2-1	TRBD1	NA	TGTGCCAGCAGCCAAGAGATGGGACAGCCCAATGAGCAGTTCTTC	CASSQEMGQPNEQFF
TRBV2	TRBJ1-2	NA	NA	TGTGCCAGCAACGAGGATTGGAAGGGCGGCTACACCTTC	CASNEDWKGGYTF
TRBV7-9	TRBJ1-1	TRBD1	NA	TGTGCCAGCAGCCTACCGGGACAGCCCGAAGCTTTCTTT	CASSLPGQPEAFF
TRBV5-1	TRBJ2-2	NA	NA	TGCGCCAGCAGCCGGGGAGCCGCGGTGAACACCGGGGAGCTGTTTTTT	CASSRGAAVNTGELFF
TRBV9	TRBJ2-7	TRBD1	once	TGTGCCAGCAGCGTGGGCCTCGGACAGGGCTACGAGCAGTACTTC	CASSVGLGQGYEQYF
TRBV5-4	TRBJ1-2	TRBD1	NA	TGTGCCAGCAGCTTACTGACAGGGGTCTATGGCTACACCTTC	CASSLLTGVYGYTF
TRBV2	TRBJ1-1	NA	NA	TGTGCCAGCAGTGAAACAGGGTCTAACACTGAAGCTTTCTTT	CASSETGSNTEAFF
TRBV9	TRBJ1-1	NA	few	TGTGCCAGCAGCACGACAGCTTTGGCTGAAGCTTTCTTT	CASSTTALAEAFF
TRBV3-1/TRBV3-2	TRBJ2-7	NA	NA	TGTGCCAGCAGCCAAGATATGTTCGCCCTAGCATCGAACGAGCAGTACTTC	CASSQDMFALASNEQYF
TRBV4-2	TRBJ2-5	NA	few	TGTGCCAGCAGCCCCAGTGGCAGCCAAGAGACCCAGTACTTC	CASSPSGSQETQYF